This entry lists 13 T cell receptor beta chains sequenced from one sample in a study of cytomegalovirus exposure and HLA in healthy donors. PCR was performed using 60 Vbeta and 13 Jbeta primers. TCRdb's copy holds only in-frame clones and misses some; the assay was immunoSEQ multiplex PCR. The sample carries some 180,000 clones, about 82% recorded once. Sample: PBMCs. The receptors here all came from a man in his late teens or twenties in good health and CMV-seronegative.

The sample holds one count of this clone. The chain couples TRBV2 to TRBJ2-5, with 7 bases aligning to TRBD2. CDR1 SNHLY and CDR2 FYNNEI come from the germline V gene. This CDR3 has 16 amino acids. J gave up 5 bases and V 6 bases, and 15 bases lay outside the gene matches. The CDR3 reads CASSKMGAGIRETQYF. The CDR3 DNA sequence: TGTGCCAGCAGCAAAATGGGAGCGGGGATTAGGGAGACCCAGTACTTC.

This clone has just a few counts. The CDR3 DNA reads as TGTGCCAGCAGCCGCAGCGGAGCCACAGATACGCAGTATTTT. Amino acids: CASSRSGATDTQYF. The chain combines TRBV7-9 with TRBJ2-3; possible D gene TRBD2, 5 bases. CDR3 length: 14 residues. The V gene's germline CDR1 is SEHNR and CDR2 FQNEAQ (reference sequence). Trimming pared 5 bases from V and 2 bases from J, leaving 11 bases between.

The chain is built from TRBV2 and TRBJ2-5; 7 bases line up with TRBD1. The CDR3 sequence is 15 residues long. CDR1 is SNHLY and CDR2 is FYNNEI in the germline V gene. Trimming took 8 bases from V and 5 from J; bases not matched to a gene: 14. CDR3 DNA sequence: TGTGCCAGCTCTGGTGCGACAGGGATGGATGAGACCCAGTACTTC. Translation: CASSGATGMDETQYF.

The chain combines TRBV5-1 with TRBJ1-2, with 8 bases that match TRBD1. CDR1 and CDR2 (germline): SGHRS, YFSETQ. CDR3 length: 13 amino acids. With 4 bases clipped from V and 4 bases from J, the junction kept 3 bases outside the gene matches. The CDR3, as DNA: TGCGCCAGCAGCGTAACAGGGGGCTATGGCTACACCTTC. Its translation: CASSVTGGYGYTF.

This rearrangement joins TRBV5-6 to TRBJ1-2, with 9 bases fitting TRBD1. The germline V gene has CDR1 SGHDT and CDR2 YYEEEE. This CDR3 contains 15 residues. J lost 4 bases, V lost 4 bases, and 8 bases had no gene match. For the CDR3, the DNA is TGTGCCAGCAGCCCGCGGGACAGGGTTTTCTATGGCTACACCTTC. It translates to CASSPRDRVFYGYTF.

This clone appeared a few times. The rearrangement uses TRBV7-2 and TRBJ1-4; the match to TRBD1 covers 9 bases. The CDR3 spans 15 residues. V was pared by 5 bases and J by 3 bases, with 4 bases of the junction left unmatched. Germline V CDR1 and CDR2: SGHTA, FQGNSA. CDR3 loop: CASSPQGAPNEKLFF. The DNA for the CDR3 is TGTGCCAGCAGCCCACAGGGGGCCCCTAATGAAAAACTGTTTTTT. Looking up the rest from reference TRBV7-2 and TRBJ1-4 gives the full variable domain: GAGVSQSPSNKVTEKGKDVELRCDPISGHTALYWYRQSLGQGLEFLIYFQGNSAPDKSGLPSDRFSAERTGGSVSTLTIQRTQQEDSAVYLCASSPQGAPNEKLFFGSGTQLSVL.

The chain combines TRBV5-1 with TRBJ1-6; 8 bases fit TRBD1. Germline V CDR1 and CDR2: SGHRS, YFSETQ. The CDR3 runs 15 residues. J lost 8 bases, V lost 4 bases, and 8 bases had no gene match. The CDR3 sequence: CASSPGTGSYSPLHF. CDR3 bases: TGCGCCAGCAGCCCGGGGACAGGTTCCTATTCACCCCTCCACTTT. The full variable domain, with the rest looked up from reference TRBV5-1 and TRBJ1-6, is KAGVTQTPRYLIKTRGQQVTLSCSPISGHRSVSWYQQTPGQGLQFLFEYFSETQRNKGNFPGRFSGRQFSNSRSEMNVSTLELGDSALYLCASSPGTGSYSPLHFGNGTRLTVT.

The chain uses TRBV5-3 and TRBJ2-3; 7 positions agree with TRBD2. TRBV5-3 is known as an ORF, though its function is uncertain. The CDR3 extends over 17 amino acids. V lost 4 bases and J lost 4; bases outside the gene matches: 15. CDR3 region: CARSLRWRGCAADTQYF. The CDR3, as DNA: TGTGCCAGAAGCCTTCGGTGGCGGGGGTGCGCGGCAGATACGCAGTATTTT.

Worth noting for this clone: Sequence at one end of the junction differs from germline and may be a read error. The rearrangement joins TRBV7-9 to TRBJ2-7, with 7 nucleotides matching TRBD1. Germline values: CDR1 SEHNR, CDR2 FQNEAQ (reference sequence). This CDR3 spans 13 amino acids. Here the CDR3 DNA reads TGTTCCAGCAGCACCACAGGGGAAGGGGAGCAGTACTTC. Residues: CSSSTTGEGEQYF. The complete variable domain, with remaining parts taken from reference TRBV7-9 and TRBJ2-7, reads DTGVSQNPRHKITKRGQNVTFRCDPISEHNRLYWYRQTLGQGPEFLTYFQNEAQLEKSRLLSDRFSAERPKGSFSTLEIQRTEQGDSAMYLCSSSTTGEGEQYFGPGTRLTVT.

In this sample, this clone turned up a few times. V and J are TRBV30 and TRBJ1-3; D might be TRBD1 (6 bases). V lost 3 bases to trimming and J lost 1 base, with 13 bases between them. This CDR3 comprises 15 residues. CDR1 is GTSNPN and CDR2 is SVGIG in the germline V gene (reference sequence). CDR3 nucleotides: TGTGCCTGGAGACAGGGCCGGAAATCTGGAAACACCATATATTTT. This encodes CAWRQGRKSGNTIYF.

The J gene is TRBJ1-1, the V gene TRBV7-2; no clear D. The CDR3 is 12 amino acids. V was trimmed by 5 bases and J by 7 bases, leaving 11 bases between them. The germline CDR1 and CDR2 sequences are SGHTA and FQGNSA. In nucleotides, the CDR3 is TGTGCCAGCAGCCCCCGGGGTAATGAAGCTTTCTTT. Amino acids: CASSPRGNEAFF.

V usage is TRBV19 and J usage is TRBJ1-1; TRBD1 matches at 8 bases. This CDR3 spans 13 amino acids. Germline V CDR1 and CDR2: LNHDA, SQIVND (reference sequence). Trimming cost V 6 bases and J 6 bases; bases outside gene matches: 6. This CDR3 is CASSSTGVPEAFF. Written as DNA, the CDR3 is TGTGCCAGTAGCTCGACAGGGGTCCCTGAAGCTTTCTTT.

This sequence joins TRBV10-2 and TRBJ1-2; 8 bases line up with TRBD1. Germline assignment: CDR1 WSHSY and CDR2 SAAADI. V shed 4 bases and J 1 base; nucleotides not matched to a gene: 2. The CDR3 is made up of 14 amino acids. CDR3 in DNA: TGCGCCAGCAGTGGTACAGGGGGTAACTATGGCTACACCTTC. Translating it yields CASSGTGGNYGYTF.